Following are 14 T cell receptor beta chains from one sample sequenced in a study of blood T cell repertoires in COVID-19. The table came from immunoSEQ multiplex PCR; TCRdb's copy has only in-frame clones and leaves some out. The sample holds around 97,000 clones, more than 75% seen once. Sequences were obtained from peripheral blood. The receptors stem from a human donor in a cohort sampled during active COVID-19.

This chain connects TRBV4-3 to TRBJ2-7; no reliable D call. The V gene lost 0 bases and the J gene lost 2 bases, with 17 bases spanning the gap. The CDR3 is 17 amino acids. CDR1 and CDR2 from the germline V gene are LGHNA and YSLEER. CDR3 nucleotides: TGCGCCAGCAGCCAAGAAGTACCCAGGATGACCCCCTACGAGCAGTACTTC. It yields the protein CASSQEVPRMTPYEQYF.

This CDR3 is CASSVATSGMDTQYF. The CDR3 DNA is TGTGCCAGCAGCGTCGCAACTAGCGGAATGGATACGCAGTATTTT. The chain has TRBV6-2 or TRBV6-3 and TRBJ2-3; 8 nucleotides match TRBD2. From germline, CDR1 is MNHEY and CDR2 SVGEGT. Trimming took 6 bases from V and 6 from J; bases not matched to a gene: 11. This CDR3 is 15 amino acids long.

The rearrangement links TRBV5-5 to TRBJ2-1, with 9 bases identical to TRBD2. J lost 0 bases, V lost 0 bases, and 1 base had no gene match. Germline-derived CDR1 and CDR2 are SGHKS and YYEKEE (reference sequence). The CDR3 is 16 amino acids. CDR3 DNA sequence: TGTGCCAGCAGCTTGGCTAGCGGGGACTCCTACAATGAGCAGTTCTTC. Residues: CASSLASGDSYNEQFF.

This chain uses TRBV24-1 with TRBJ1-1; a weak D match, TRBD1 (6 bases). The CDR3 runs to 15 residues. Trimming left V 2 bases short and J 0 bases short, with 9 bases between. Germline lookup yields CDR1 KGHDR and CDR2 SFDVKD. CDR3 in DNA: TGTGCCACCAGTGATTCAGGGGACGTGAACACTGAAGCTTTCTTT. Encoded protein: CATSDSGDVNTEAFF.

The gene calls are TRBV7-3 and TRBJ2-1; the match to TRBD1 covers 7 bases. The CDR3 runs 15 residues. The ends lost 2 bases at V and 7 bases at J; junction bases unmatched: 8. CDR1 is SGHTA, CDR2 FQGTGA, per germline. In nucleotides, the CDR3 is TGTGCCAGCAGCTTAGGCTCCGGACAGGAAAATGAGCAGTTCTTC. This gives the protein CASSLGSGQENEQFF.

This chain joins TRBV5-4 and TRBJ1-2; no firm D call. Per germline, CDR1 SGHNT and CDR2 YYREEE (reference sequence). CDR3 length: 14 amino acids. Trimming left V 4 bases short and J 2 bases short, with 12 bases between. CDR3 in amino acids: CASSPLGRNYGYTF. The CDR3 DNA is TGTGCCAGCAGCCCCTTGGGCAGGAACTATGGCTACACCTTC.

CDR3 amino acids: CASSISAGEGNEQFF. The CDR3, as DNA: TGTGCCAGTAGTATATCAGCGGGAGAGGGGAATGAGCAGTTCTTC. The chain carries TRBV19 and TRBJ2-1, with 8 positions matching TRBD2. The CDR3 extends over 15 amino acids. Germline CDR1 and CDR2: LNHDA and SQIVND (reference sequence). V shed 2 bases and J 7 bases; nucleotides not matched to a gene: 7.

There are a few counts of this clone. CDR3 in amino acids: CAIKPGLDINEQFF. CDR3 DNA: TGTGCCATAAAACCGGGACTAGATATCAATGAGCAGTTCTTC. The chain has TRBV10-3 and TRBJ2-1, with 8 nucleotides matching TRBD2. The CDR3 runs 14 residues. Germline trimming cut 9 bases from V and 6 bases from J; bases unmatched to any gene: 10. Germline CDR1 ENHRY, CDR2 SYGVKD.

The V call is TRBV3-1 (or the pseudogene TRBV3-2), the J call TRBJ2-3; 7 bases are shared with TRBD1. CDR3 length: 15 residues. Germline-derived CDR1 and CDR2 are LGHDT and YNNKEL (reference sequence). V lost 1 base, J lost 5 bases, and 6 bases stayed unmatched. CDR3 bases: TGTGCCAGCAGCCAAGGGACAGGAAGGGGAGATACGCAGTATTTT. This encodes CASSQGTGRGDTQYF.

The V call is TRBV14, the J call TRBJ2-3, with D perhaps matching TRBD1 (6 bases). CDR1 is SGHDN and CDR2 is FVKESK in the germline V gene. The germline V and J ends were trimmed by 0 bases and 2 bases, with 9 bases remaining between them. The CDR3 length is 15 residues. CDR3 nucleotide sequence: TGTGCCAGCAGCCAAGATGGGGGCCCCACAGATACGCAGTATTTT. The encoded protein is CASSQDGGPTDTQYF.

V usage is TRBV19 and J usage is TRBJ1-2; D is perhaps TRBD1 (5 bases). V was shortened by 3 bases and J by 7 bases, with 15 bases between the two germline ends. The CDR3 extends over 14 amino acids. Germline CDR1 reads LNHDA; CDR2 reads SQIVND (reference sequence). Here the CDR3 reads CASSIISGKSGYTF. Written as DNA, the CDR3 is TGTGCCAGTAGTATTATCTCAGGGAAGAGTGGCTACACCTTC.

J is TRBJ1-5 and V is TRBV15; D possibly corresponds to TRBD1 (6 bases). V lost 6 bases and J lost 3, with 15 bases in between. There are 15 residues in the CDR3. Germline V gene data show CDR1 as LNHNV and CDR2 as YYDKDF (reference sequence). The CDR3 here is CATSRGGNDNQPQHF. CDR3 bases: TGTGCCACCAGTAGGGGGGGAAACGACAATCAGCCCCAGCATTTT.

V usage is TRBV7-8 and J usage is TRBJ1-1; 10 bases are a match to TRBD1. This CDR3 has 18 amino acids. CDR1 and CDR2 from the germline V gene are SGHVS and FQNEAQ. The V and J ends lost 1 base and 10 bases, in that order; junction bases with no gene match: 18. DNA of the CDR3: TGTGCCAGCAGCTTAGATAAAGGGCGGTTGACGGGACAGGGGACAGCTTTCTTT. It encodes CASSLDKGRLTGQGTAFF. The variable domain in full, completed from reference TRBV7-8 and TRBJ1-1, reads GAGVSQSPRYKVAKRGQDVALRCDPISGHVSLFWYQQALGQGPEFLTYFQNEAQLDKSGLPSDRFFAERPEGSVSTLKIQRTQQEDSAVYLCASSLDKGRLTGQGTAFFGQGTRLTVV.

V and J are TRBV3-1 (or the pseudogene TRBV3-2) and TRBJ1-6, with D possibly matching TRBD1 (6 bases). The V end was cut by 3 bases, the J end by 7 bases, with 19 bases between. Germline V gene lookup returns CDR1 LGHDT and CDR2 YNNKEL (reference sequence). The CDR3 is 17 amino acids. The CDR3 DNA sequence: TGTGCCAGCAGCCACGTGGGGGCAGGGTCGAAGAATTCACCCCTCCACTTT. Its protein is CASSHVGAGSKNSPLHF.